The next 11 T cell receptor beta chains were all read from a single sample in a study of T cells of healthy individuals. TCRdb re-called the 5' RACE reads through MiXCR, storing one row per CDR3 protein. The data hold fewer than 90,000 distinct CDR3 sequences, with about 5% observed a single time. The source is a female donor in good health.

In this sample, this clonotype turned up many times. This sequence joins TRBV7-9 and TRBJ2-2; D may correspond to TRBD1 or TRBD2 (5 bases each). This CDR3 contains 13 residues. The germline V gene has CDR1 SEHNR and CDR2 FQNEAQ (reference sequence). Between the trimmed V and J ends, which lost 6 bases and 7 bases, there was a span of 12 bases. CDR3: CASRPRGGGELFF. The CDR3 DNA reads as TGTGCCAGCAGGCCGAGGGGTGGCGGGGAGCTGTTTTTT.

This clonotype was counted between two and nine times. The V gene is TRBV4-2, the J gene TRBJ2-1; possible D gene TRBD2, 6 bases. Per germline, CDR1 LGHNA and CDR2 YNFKEQ. Trimming left V 4 bases short and J 3 bases short, with 16 bases between. The CDR3 consists of 16 residues. The CDR3 reads CASSPGDWGNYNEQFF. DNA of the CDR3: TGTGCCAGCAGCCCCGGGGACTGGGGGAACTACAATGAGCAGTTCTTC.

The table lists this clonotype with a few counts. The genes are TRBV6-2 or TRBV6-3 and TRBJ1-5; D remains unclear. This CDR3 contains 14 residues. The germline V gene has CDR1 MNHEY and CDR2 SVGEGT. V was pared by 5 bases and J by 0 bases, with 8 bases between. DNA for the CDR3: TGTGCCAGCAGTGGTGGGTATAGCAATCAGCCCCAGCATTTT. This encodes CASSGGYSNQPQHF.

This clonotype was recorded many times. The chain uses TRBV19 and TRBJ1-5; possibly TRBD1 for D (6 bases). CDR3 length: 17 residues. CDR1 and CDR2 (germline): LNHDA, SQIVND (reference sequence). Trimming shortened V by 9 bases and J by 3 bases, and 24 bases separated the two germline ends. CDR3 DNA: TGTGCCAGCCGAGGGGAGTCGGGGGGCGCCTTCAATCAGCCCCAGCATTTT. Its protein product is CASRGESGGAFNQPQHF. Variable domain in full (rest from reference TRBV19 and TRBJ1-5): DGGITQSPKYLFRKEGQNVTLSCEQNLNHDAMYWYRQDPGQGLRLIYYSQIVNDFQKGDIAEGYSVSREKKESFPLTVTSAQKNPTAFYLCASRGESGGAFNQPQHFGDGTRLSIL.

This clonotype has at least ten counts. The gene calls are TRBV24-1 and TRBJ2-2; TRBD2 agrees at 14 bases. The germline V gene encodes CDR1 KGHDR and CDR2 SFDVKD. The CDR3 is 17 residues long. V dropped 4 bases and J dropped 4; count of bases not matched to a gene: 4. The CDR3 protein is CATSDPGTSGSTGELFF. CDR3 nucleotide sequence: TGTGCCACCAGTGACCCCGGGACTAGCGGGAGCACCGGGGAGCTGTTTTTT.

This clonotype was observed many times. The chain employs TRBV6-2 or TRBV6-3 and TRBJ1-2; no clear D gene. Germline assignment: CDR1 MNHEY and CDR2 SVGEGT. The CDR3 is 11 residues long. The V and J ends lost 6 bases and 1 base respectively, with 3 bases between them. The chain's CDR3 is CASSFNYGYTF. The CDR3 DNA follows: TGTGCCAGCAGCTTTAACTATGGCTACACCTTC.

This chain joins TRBV9 and TRBJ1-1, with 7 bases aligning to TRBD1. Germline values: CDR1 SGDLS, CDR2 YYNGEE. Unmatched junction bases numbered 4, after V lost 1 base and J lost 4 bases. CDR3 length: 14 residues. CDR3 amino acids: CASSVTGDSTEAFF. In DNA form, the CDR3 reads TGTGCCAGCAGCGTAACAGGGGATTCCACTGAAGCTTTCTTT. Full variable domain (rest looked up from reference TRBV9 and TRBJ1-1): DSGVTQTPKHLITATGQRVTLRCSPRSGDLSVYWYQQSLDQGLQFLIQYYNGEERAKGNILERFSAQQFPDLHSELNLSSLELGDSALYFCASSVTGDSTEAFFGQGTRLTVV.

This rearrangement joins TRBV6-6 to TRBJ2-5; 9 positions agree with TRBD2. The CDR3 loop spans 14 amino acids. The trim removed 6 bases at V and 5 bases at J, leaving 7 bases unmatched. Germline loops: CDR1 MNHNY, CDR2 SVGAGI (reference sequence). The CDR3 sequence is CASRAAGGSETQYF. The CDR3 coding sequence is TGTGCCAGCAGGGCAGCGGGAGGAAGTGAGACCCAGTACTTC.

This clonotype was observed a few times. The chain joins TRBV9 to TRBJ2-3, with D maybe TRBD2 (6 bases). From germline, CDR1 is SGDLS and CDR2 YYNGEE. The length of the CDR3 is 14 residues. V lost 1 base and J lost 4, with 10 bases in between. The CDR3: CASSVSGGSDTQYF. CDR3 DNA sequence: TGTGCCAGCAGCGTATCTGGAGGGTCAGATACGCAGTATTTT.

This clonotype was observed many times. This chain connects TRBV20-1 to TRBJ2-7; TRBD2 agrees at 7 bases. Germline V gene lookup returns CDR1 DFQATT and CDR2 SNEGSKA (reference sequence). There are 14 residues in the CDR3. The junction had 8 bases not matched to a gene; V was cut back by 4 bases and J by 2 bases. DNA for the CDR3: TGCAGTGCTAAGGCCTCCCGGGGGGCCTACGAGCAGTACTTC. Encoded protein: CSAKASRGAYEQYF.

This clonotype was detected many times. DNA of the CDR3: TGTGCCAGCAGCTCCTACTTCCCACAGGGTCGGGCCAATCCGAGCTCCTATAATTCACCCCTCCACTTT. Encoded protein: CASSSYFPQGRANPSSYNSPLHF. This chain connects TRBV7-9 to TRBJ1-6; weak D call: TRBD1 (6 bases). The V and J ends lost 4 bases and 0 bases respectively, with 31 bases between them. CDR1 is SEHNR, CDR2 FQNEAQ, per germline (reference sequence). The CDR3 is 23 residues long.